This TCR beta chain was observed in a study of OX40 agonist ivuxolimab in advanced cancers. This clone has just one count. Patients with autoimmune history or systemic immunosuppression were excluded. At baseline, cycle 4 day 1, and cycle 7 day 1, blood was sampled. The germline V and J ends were trimmed by 3 bases and 4 bases, with 12 bases remaining between them. There are 15 residues in the CDR3. The germline V gene has CDR1 MGHDK and CDR2 SYGVNS. Produced via immunoSEQ multiplex PCR; TCRdb's table is partial and in-frame only. This sample has about 22,000 clones, with around four fifths found just once.

The specimen was CD4+ or CD8+ T cells sorted from blood, collected in a trial of the OX40 agonist ivuxolimab. The chain employs TRBV25-1 and TRBJ2-2; D not resolved. The clonotype originates from an adult with an advanced solid tumor such as melanoma, head and neck, liver or kidney cancer. The CDR3 sequence: CASSDLAHPTGELFF. CDR3 sequence (DNA): TGTGCCAGCAGTGATCTCGCCCATCCCACCGGGGAGCTGTTTTTT.